Below are 7 T cell receptor beta chains sequenced from a single sample in a study of T cell clones after liver transplantation (dated by TCRdb to between 2018 and 2021). This sample's time point label indicates: pre-transplant. Receptors were amplified or captured by the immunoSEQ multiplex PCR assay. TCRdb re-hosts the immuneACCESS table, in-frame sequences only. Its copies lack some clones; in the studies checked, an unresolved V gene accounts for under half of them, and the cause for the rest is not known. The sample profile shows about 78,000 clones; 80% of them were found once. The ten largest clonotypes hold about 0.6% of the sample. Material: CD4+ T cells from blood, obtained before liver transplant. The origin of the receptors is a human donor who received a liver transplant.

The CDR3 reads CASSQAPGQGNTEAFF. The CDR3 DNA reads as TGCGCCAGCAGCCAAGCGCCCGGACAGGGGAACACTGAAGCTTTCTTT. The V call is TRBV4-3, the J call TRBJ1-1; 8 bases line up with TRBD1. With 1 base clipped from V and 1 base from J, the junction kept 5 bases outside the gene matches. The germline gives CDR1 LGHNA, CDR2 YSLEER. This CDR3 region has 16 residues.

The chain recombines TRBV7-9 with TRBJ1-3; D gene ambiguous. This CDR3 comprises 12 residues. Germline V gives CDR1 SEHNR, CDR2 FQNEAQ (reference sequence). V lost 8 bases, J lost 0 bases, and 5 bases lay in between. The CDR3 coding sequence is TGTGCCAGCGGTAGCTCTGGAAACACCATATATTTT. Translation gives CASGSSGNTIYF.

V gene TRBV19 combines with J gene TRBJ2-5; D is unclear. Trimming pared 5 bases from V and 3 bases from J, leaving 10 bases between. This CDR3 spans 13 amino acids. The germline CDR1 and CDR2 sequences are LNHDA and SQIVND (reference sequence). This chain's CDR3 is CASSSRREETQYF. The CDR3 coding sequence is TGTGCCAGTAGTTCACGACGGGAAGAGACCCAGTACTTC. The entire variable domain, with the rest obtained from reference TRBV19 and TRBJ2-5, is as follows: DGGITQSPKYLFRKEGQNVTLSCEQNLNHDAMYWYRQDPGQGLRLIYYSQIVNDFQKGDIAEGYSVSREKKESFPLTVTSAQKNPTAFYLCASSSRREETQYFGPGTRLLVL.

V and J are TRBV10-3 and TRBJ1-1; D may be TRBD1 (5 bases). Deletions cut 2 bases from V and 3 bases from J, with 16 bases between. Germline CDR1 ENHRY, CDR2 SYGVKD. The CDR3 length is 16 residues. This CDR3 is CAISEKGLGWDTEAFF. For the CDR3, the DNA is TGTGCCATCAGTGAGAAGGGGTTAGGGTGGGACACTGAAGCTTTCTTT.

The genes are TRBV7-9 and TRBJ2-7; possibly TRBD1 or TRBD2 for D (6 bases each). Trimming cost V 0 bases and J 4 bases, with 13 bases left between them. Germline V gene lookup returns CDR1 SEHNR and CDR2 FQNEAQ (reference sequence). The CDR3 has 15 residues. CDR3 coding DNA: TGTGCCAGCAGCTTAGCCGGGGGCAGAACATACGAGCAGTACTTC. Amino acid sequence: CASSLAGGRTYEQYF.

The chain employs TRBV6-5 and TRBJ1-1, with D tentatively TRBD1 (6 bases). Per germline, CDR1 MNHEY and CDR2 SVGAGI. This CDR3 spans 13 amino acids. V lost 7 bases and J lost 4, with 13 bases in between. The CDR3 sequence: CASKLTGRTEAFF. CDR3 DNA: TGTGCCAGCAAATTGACAGGCCGCACTGAAGCTTTCTTT.

This clone was counted only a few times. This sequence joins TRBV5-1 and TRBJ1-1; D perhaps matches TRBD1 (6 bases). The CDR3 runs to 14 residues. CDR1 is SGHRS and CDR2 is YFSETQ in the germline V gene. Trimming cost V 2 bases and J 6 bases, with 14 bases left between them. As DNA, the CDR3 is TGCGCCAGCAGCTTTCGAGGGGGAAGCGCTGAAGCTTTCTTT. Translated, it gives CASSFRGGSAEAFF.